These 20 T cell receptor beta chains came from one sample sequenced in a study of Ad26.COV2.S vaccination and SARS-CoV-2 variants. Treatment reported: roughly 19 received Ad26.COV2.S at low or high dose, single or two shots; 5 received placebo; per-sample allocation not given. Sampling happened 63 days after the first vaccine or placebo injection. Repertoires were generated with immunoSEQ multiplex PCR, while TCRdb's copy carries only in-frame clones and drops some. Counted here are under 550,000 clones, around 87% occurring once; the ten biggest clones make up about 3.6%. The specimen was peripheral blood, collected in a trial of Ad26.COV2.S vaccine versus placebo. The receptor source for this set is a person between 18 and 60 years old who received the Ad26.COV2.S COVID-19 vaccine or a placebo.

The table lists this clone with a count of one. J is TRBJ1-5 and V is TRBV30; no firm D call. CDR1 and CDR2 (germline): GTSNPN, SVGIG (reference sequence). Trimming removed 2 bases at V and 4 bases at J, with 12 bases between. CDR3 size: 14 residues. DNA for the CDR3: TGTGCCTGGAGTTCCCTACGGGCGAATCAGCCCCAGCATTTT. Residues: CAWSSLRANQPQHF.

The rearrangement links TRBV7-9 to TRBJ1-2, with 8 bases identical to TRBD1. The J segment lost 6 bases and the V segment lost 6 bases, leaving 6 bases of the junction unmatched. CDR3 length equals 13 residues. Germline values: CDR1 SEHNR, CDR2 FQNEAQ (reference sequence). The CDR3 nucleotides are TGTGCCAGCAGTGTCCAGGGGGCCAATGGCTACACCTTC. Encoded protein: CASSVQGANGYTF.

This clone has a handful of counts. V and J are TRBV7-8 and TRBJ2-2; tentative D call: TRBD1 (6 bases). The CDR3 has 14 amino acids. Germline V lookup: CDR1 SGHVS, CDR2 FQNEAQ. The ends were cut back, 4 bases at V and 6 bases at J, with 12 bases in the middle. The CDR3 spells CASSSRGIAGELFF. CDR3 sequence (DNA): TGTGCCAGCAGCTCCAGGGGTATCGCCGGGGAGCTGTTTTTT.

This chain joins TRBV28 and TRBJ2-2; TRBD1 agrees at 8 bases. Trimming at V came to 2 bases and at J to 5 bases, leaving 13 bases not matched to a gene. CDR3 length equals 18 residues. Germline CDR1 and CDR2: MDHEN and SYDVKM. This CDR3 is CASSLMARRQGKTGELFF. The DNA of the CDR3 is TGTGCCAGCAGTTTAATGGCCCGAAGACAGGGGAAGACCGGGGAGCTGTTTTTT. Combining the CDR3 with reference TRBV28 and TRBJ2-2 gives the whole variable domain DVKVTQSSRYLVKRTGEKVFLECVQDMDHENMFWYRQDPGLGLRLIYFSYDVKMKEKGDIPEGYSVSREKKERFSLILESASTNQTSMYLCASSLMARRQGKTGELFFGEGSRLTVL.

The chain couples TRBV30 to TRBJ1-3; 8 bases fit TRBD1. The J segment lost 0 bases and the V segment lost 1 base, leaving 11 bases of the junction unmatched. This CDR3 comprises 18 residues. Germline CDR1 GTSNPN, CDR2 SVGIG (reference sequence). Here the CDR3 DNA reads TGTGCCTGGAGTGGGGACAGGCCCGATTACGCCTCTGGAAACACCATATATTTT. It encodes CAWSGDRPDYASGNTIYF. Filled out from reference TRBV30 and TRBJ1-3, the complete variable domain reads SQTIHQWPATLVQPVGSPLSLECTVEGTSNPNLYWYRQAAGRGLQLLFYSVGIGQISSEVPQNLSASRPQDRQFILSSKKLLLSDSGFYLCAWSGDRPDYASGNTIYFGEGSWLTVV.

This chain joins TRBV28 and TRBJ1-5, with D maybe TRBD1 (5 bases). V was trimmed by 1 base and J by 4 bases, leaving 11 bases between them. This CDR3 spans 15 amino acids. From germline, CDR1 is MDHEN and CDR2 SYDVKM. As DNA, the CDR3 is TGTGCCAGCAGTTTATCTGTCGGGGGGAATCAGCCCCAGCATTTT. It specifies CASSLSVGGNQPQHF.

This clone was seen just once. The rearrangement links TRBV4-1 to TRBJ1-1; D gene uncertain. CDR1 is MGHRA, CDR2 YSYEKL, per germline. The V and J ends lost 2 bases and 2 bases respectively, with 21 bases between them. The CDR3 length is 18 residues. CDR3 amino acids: CASSQRTGRDTSNTEAFF. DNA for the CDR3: TGCGCCAGCAGCCAAAGGACCGGGAGAGACACATCAAACACTGAAGCTTTCTTT.

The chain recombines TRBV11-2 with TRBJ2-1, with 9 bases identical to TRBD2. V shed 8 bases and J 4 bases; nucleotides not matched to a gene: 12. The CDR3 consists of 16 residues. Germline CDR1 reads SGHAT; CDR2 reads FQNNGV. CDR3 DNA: TGTGCCAGCGCCACGACAAGCGGGGGGCGATACAATGAGCAGTTCTTC. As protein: CASATTSGGRYNEQFF.

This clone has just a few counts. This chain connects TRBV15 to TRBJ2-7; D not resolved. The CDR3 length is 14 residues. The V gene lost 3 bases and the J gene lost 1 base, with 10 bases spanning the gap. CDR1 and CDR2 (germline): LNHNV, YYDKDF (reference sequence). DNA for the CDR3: TGTGCCACCAGCAGGGGGAAGGGATCCTACGAGCAGTACTTC. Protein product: CATSRGKGSYEQYF.

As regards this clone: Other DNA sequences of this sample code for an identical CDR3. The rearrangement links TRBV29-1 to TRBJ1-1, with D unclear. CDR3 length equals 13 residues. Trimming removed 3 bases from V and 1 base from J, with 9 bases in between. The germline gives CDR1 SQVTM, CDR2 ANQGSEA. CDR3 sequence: CSVEVVRNTEAFF. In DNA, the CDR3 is TGCAGCGTTGAGGTCGTCAGGAACACTGAAGCTTTCTTT.

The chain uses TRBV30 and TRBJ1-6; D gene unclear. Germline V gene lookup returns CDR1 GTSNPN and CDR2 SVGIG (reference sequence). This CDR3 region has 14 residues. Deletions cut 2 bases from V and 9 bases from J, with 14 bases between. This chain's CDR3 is CAWSLEALGSPLHF. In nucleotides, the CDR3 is TGTGCCTGGAGTTTGGAGGCCTTGGGTTCACCCCTCCACTTT.

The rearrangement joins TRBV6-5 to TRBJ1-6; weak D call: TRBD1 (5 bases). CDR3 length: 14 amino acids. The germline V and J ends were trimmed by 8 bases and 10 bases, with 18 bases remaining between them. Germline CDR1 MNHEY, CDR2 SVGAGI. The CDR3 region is CASGESGDVSPLHF. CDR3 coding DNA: TGTGCCAGCGGGGAGTCGGGGGATGTATCACCCCTCCACTTT.

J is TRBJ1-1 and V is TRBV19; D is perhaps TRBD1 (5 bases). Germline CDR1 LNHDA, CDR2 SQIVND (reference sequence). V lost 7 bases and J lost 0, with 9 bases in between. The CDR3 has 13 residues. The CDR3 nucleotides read TGTGCCAGTAACGAGGGGCTGAACACTGAAGCTTTCTTT. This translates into CASNEGLNTEAFF.

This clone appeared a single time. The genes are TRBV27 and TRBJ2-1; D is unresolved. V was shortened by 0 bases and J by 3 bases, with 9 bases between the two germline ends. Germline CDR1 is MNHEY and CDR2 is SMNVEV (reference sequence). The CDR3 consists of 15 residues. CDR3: CASSLSSAIYNEQFF. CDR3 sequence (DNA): TGTGCCAGCAGTTTATCTTCAGCAATCTACAATGAGCAGTTCTTC.

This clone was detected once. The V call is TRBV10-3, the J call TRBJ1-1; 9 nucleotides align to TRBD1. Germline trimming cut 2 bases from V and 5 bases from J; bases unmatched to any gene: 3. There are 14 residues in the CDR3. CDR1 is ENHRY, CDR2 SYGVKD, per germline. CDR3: CAISEDRGKTEAFF. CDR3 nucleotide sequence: TGTGCCATCAGTGAGGACAGGGGGAAGACTGAAGCTTTCTTT.

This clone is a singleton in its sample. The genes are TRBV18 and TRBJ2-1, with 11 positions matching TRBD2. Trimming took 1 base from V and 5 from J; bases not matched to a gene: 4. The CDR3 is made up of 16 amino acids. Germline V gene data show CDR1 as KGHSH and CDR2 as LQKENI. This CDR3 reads CASSPRLAGGDNEQFF. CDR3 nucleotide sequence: TGTGCCAGCTCACCACGGCTAGCGGGGGGAGACAATGAGCAGTTCTTC.

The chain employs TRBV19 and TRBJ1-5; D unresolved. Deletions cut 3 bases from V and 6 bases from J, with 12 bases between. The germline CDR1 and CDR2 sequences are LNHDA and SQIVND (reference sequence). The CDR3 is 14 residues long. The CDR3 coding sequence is TGTGCCAGTAGTATCTCGGGGTACGGTCAGCCCCAGCATTTT. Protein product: CASSISGYGQPQHF.

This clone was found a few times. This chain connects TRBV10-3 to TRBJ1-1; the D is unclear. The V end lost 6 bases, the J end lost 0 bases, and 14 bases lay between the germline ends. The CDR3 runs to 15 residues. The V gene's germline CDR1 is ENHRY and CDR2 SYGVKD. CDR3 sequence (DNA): TGTGCCATCAGGAGCGCCAACGTAATGAACACTGAAGCTTTCTTT. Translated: CAIRSANVMNTEAFF.

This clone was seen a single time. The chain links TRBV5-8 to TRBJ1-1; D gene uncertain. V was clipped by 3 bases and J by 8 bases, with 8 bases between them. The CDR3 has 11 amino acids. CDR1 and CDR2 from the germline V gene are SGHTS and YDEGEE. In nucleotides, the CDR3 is TGTGCCAGCAGCTACTCATCCGAAGCTTTCTTT. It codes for CASSYSSEAFF. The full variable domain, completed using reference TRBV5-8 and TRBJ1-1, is EAGVTQSPTHLIKTRGQQATLRCSPISGHTSVYWYQQALGLGLQFLLWYDEGEERNRGNFPPRFSGRQFPNYSSELNVNALELEDSALYLCASSYSSEAFFGQGTRLTVV.

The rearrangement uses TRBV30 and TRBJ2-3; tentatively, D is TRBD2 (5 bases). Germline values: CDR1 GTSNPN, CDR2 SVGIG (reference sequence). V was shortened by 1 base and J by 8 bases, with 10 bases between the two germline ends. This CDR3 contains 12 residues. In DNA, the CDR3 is TGTGCCTGGAGTGCCTCTGGAGGTACGCAGTATTTT. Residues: CAWSASGGTQYF. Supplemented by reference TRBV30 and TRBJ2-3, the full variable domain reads SQTIHQWPATLVQPVGSPLSLECTVEGTSNPNLYWYRQAAGRGLQLLFYSVGIGQISSEVPQNLSASRPQDRQFILSSKKLLLSDSGFYLCAWSASGGTQYFGPGTRLTVL.